Listed below are T cell receptor beta chains from one sample, sequenced in a study of blood T cell repertoires in COVID-19. Data came from immunoSEQ multiplex PCR; TCRdb stores just in-frame clones and leaves some out. The table shows around 270,000 clones, with around 82% occurring only once. Sequencing used peripheral blood. The source of these receptors is a person aged 70 to 85 with COVID-19, enrolled during active disease. The CDR3 runs from the conserved cysteine through the conserved F or W. Fields, in order: V gene, J gene, CDR3 protein.

v_call: TRBV7-2; j_call: TRBJ2-3; cdr3_aa: CASSPRLADTDTQYF
v_call: TRBV30; j_call: TRBJ2-1; cdr3_aa: CAWRRGPALGGSDEQFF
v_call: TRBV30; j_call: TRBJ1-5; cdr3_aa: CAWRPRGDQPQHF
v_call: TRBV2; j_call: TRBJ2-3; cdr3_aa: CASSQQPGSDTQYF
v_call: TRBV2; j_call: TRBJ2-7; cdr3_aa: CASTKGLAGGTYEQYF
v_call: TRBV6-5; j_call: TRBJ2-1; cdr3_aa: CASSLGGYKPNEQFF
v_call: TRBV7-2; j_call: TRBJ2-7; cdr3_aa: CASSLAGGGIYEQYF
v_call: TRBV7-2; j_call: TRBJ2-3; cdr3_aa: CASSFLTDTQYF
v_call: TRBV24-1; j_call: TRBJ2-3; cdr3_aa: CATSGPASGTVGLDTQYF
v_call: TRBV27; j_call: TRBJ2-7; cdr3_aa: CASSYGLTSGSSYEQYF
v_call: TRBV6-2/TRBV6-3; j_call: TRBJ2-1; cdr3_aa: CASSYSRQGAGDEQFF
v_call: TRBV7-9; j_call: TRBJ2-7; cdr3_aa: CASSFGGSSYEQYF
v_call: TRBV4-2; j_call: TRBJ2-3; cdr3_aa: CASSQALSGSSTDTQYF
v_call: TRBV4-1; j_call: TRBJ2-5; cdr3_aa: CASSQQQGYQETQYF
v_call: TRBV6-1; j_call: TRBJ1-3; cdr3_aa: CASSAGLQGAAGNTIYF
v_call: TRBV5-1; j_call: TRBJ2-1; cdr3_aa: CASSLLAGGPMFNEQFF
v_call: TRBV30; j_call: TRBJ2-2; cdr3_aa: CAWSAASPGTKAGELFF
v_call: TRBV24-1; j_call: TRBJ1-2; cdr3_aa: CATSDLQGVDYGYTF
v_call: TRBV5-4; j_call: TRBJ2-3; cdr3_aa: CASMVARGDTQYF
v_call: TRBV21-1; j_call: TRBJ2-7; cdr3_aa: CASSKPGQPYEQYF
v_call: TRBV9; j_call: TRBJ1-4; cdr3_aa: CASSKTGGNEKLFF
v_call: TRBV4-3; j_call: TRBJ1-3; cdr3_aa: CASSQDAGFSGNTIYF
v_call: TRBV7-2; j_call: TRBJ1-2; cdr3_aa: CASSPLLTSTASRYGYTF
v_call: TRBV7-9; j_call: TRBJ1-6; cdr3_aa: CASSTDRGQVSPLHF
v_call: TRBV11-1; j_call: TRBJ1-2; cdr3_aa: CASSLADRTGEVANYGYTF
v_call: TRBV6-1; j_call: TRBJ2-3; cdr3_aa: CASSEMSWRATDTQYF
v_call: TRBV19; j_call: TRBJ2-3; cdr3_aa: CASSPRASGGTDTQYF
v_call: TRBV19; j_call: TRBJ1-2; cdr3_aa: CASSIPGEERFYGYTF
v_call: TRBV3-1/TRBV3-2; j_call: TRBJ2-2; cdr3_aa: CASSRLAGGITGELFF
v_call: TRBV29-1; j_call: TRBJ2-7; cdr3_aa: CSVVSMTGRSYEQYF
v_call: TRBV7-3; j_call: TRBJ2-2; cdr3_aa: CASSPGNTGELFF
v_call: TRBV28; j_call: TRBJ2-1; cdr3_aa: CASSSISGEYNEQFF
v_call: TRBV28; j_call: TRBJ2-2; cdr3_aa: CASSPPPGTLNTGELFF
v_call: TRBV5-1; j_call: TRBJ1-2; cdr3_aa: CASSLVPIANYGYTF
v_call: TRBV15; j_call: TRBJ1-5; cdr3_aa: CATSRPGTDPAGPQHF
v_call: TRBV7-9; j_call: TRBJ2-7; cdr3_aa: CASSLAGGSYEQYF
v_call: TRBV3-1/TRBV3-2; j_call: TRBJ2-1; cdr3_aa: CASSQGLAGGHNEQFF
v_call: TRBV6-2/TRBV6-3; j_call: TRBJ1-3; cdr3_aa: CASSYDRRVIGNTIYF
v_call: TRBV11-2; j_call: TRBJ1-4; cdr3_aa: CASSFTGETNEKLFF
v_call: TRBV12-3/TRBV12-4; j_call: TRBJ2-1; cdr3_aa: CASSERQADEQFF
v_call: TRBV3-1/TRBV3-2; j_call: TRBJ1-3; cdr3_aa: CASSYRTGHSGNTIYF
v_call: TRBV19; j_call: TRBJ1-6; cdr3_aa: CASSPPTGLASPLHF
v_call: TRBV6-2/TRBV6-3; j_call: TRBJ2-7; cdr3_aa: CASSWTGSSYEQYF
v_call: TRBV5-4; j_call: TRBJ2-7; cdr3_aa: CASSSTGSHSYEQYF
v_call: TRBV9; j_call: TRBJ1-3; cdr3_aa: CASSVAPVSGNTIYF
v_call: TRBV2; j_call: TRBJ1-4; cdr3_aa: CASSDRGSFTEKLFF
v_call: TRBV28; j_call: TRBJ2-5; cdr3_aa: CATRGGGSHQETQYF
v_call: TRBV5-1; j_call: TRBJ2-1; cdr3_aa: CASSPGQGSYNEQFF
v_call: TRBV19; j_call: TRBJ2-3; cdr3_aa: CASSNEKIRTGTKGQYF
v_call: TRBV30; j_call: TRBJ2-7; cdr3_aa: CAWRGQVSYEQYF